The 20 T cell receptor beta chains presented below share a single source sample, sequenced in a study of T cell repertoires in cytomegalovirus infection. These receptors have no identified antigens. In TCRdb, the reads were re-called with MiXCR into one record per CDR3 protein. The profile shows some 500,000 distinct CDR3 sequences, 25% to 35% of them singletons. Sample: cultured PBMCs, taken from culture after CMV antigen stimulation. Every receptor here comes from a human donor in good health (CMV status not recorded). Some clones in this sample may be carry-over from other donors' samples.

CDR3: CASSSPGEEDTQYF. The CDR3 region has the DNA TGTGCCAGCAGCTCCCCTGGAGAGGAGGATACGCAGTATTTT. The chain combines TRBV28 with TRBJ2-3; D is unresolved. Germline lookup yields CDR1 MDHEN and CDR2 SYDVKM. The CDR3 contains 14 residues. Trimming took off 6 bases at V and 6 bases at J, with 16 bases between the two ends.

V is TRBV6-2 or TRBV6-3 and J is TRBJ1-2; D gene ambiguous. Germline CDR1 reads MNHEY; CDR2 reads SVGEGT. Trimming took 2 bases from V and 5 from J, leaving 9 bases between them. This CDR3 is built from 13 residues. The CDR3 DNA follows: TGTGCCAGCAGTTACCCGGCGGTTTATGGCTACACCTTC. Encoded protein: CASSYPAVYGYTF.

This clonotype has only a few counts. V gene TRBV7-2 combines with J gene TRBJ1-2, with D unresolved. The CDR3 sequence is 15 residues long. V shed 5 bases and J shed 0 bases, with 13 bases lying between them. In germline, CDR1 is SGHTA, CDR2 FQGNSA. DNA of the CDR3: TGTGCCAGCAGCCCCGGACGGAGAGCTAACTATGGCTACACCTTC. As protein: CASSPGRRANYGYTF.

In this sample, this clonotype turned up a few times. The chain employs TRBV7-9 and TRBJ1-2; D ambiguous. The CDR3 loop spans 13 amino acids. V shed 6 bases and J shed 4 bases, with 12 bases lying between them. CDR1 is SEHNR and CDR2 is FQNEAQ in the germline V gene (reference sequence). The CDR3 nucleotides are TGTGCCAGCAGTGACATTGGACCCTATGGCTACACCTTC. This sequence encodes CASSDIGPYGYTF.

This chain uses TRBV7-2 with TRBJ1-5; D is undetermined. The germline CDR1 and CDR2 sequences are SGHTA and FQGNSA. The germline V and J ends were trimmed by 5 bases and 3 bases, with 8 bases remaining between them. The CDR3 length is 13 residues. The chain's CDR3 is CASSTGVNQPQHF. The CDR3 DNA is TGTGCCAGCAGCACGGGAGTCAATCAGCCCCAGCATTTT.

This clonotype was found a few times. This sequence joins TRBV7-2 and TRBJ1-1; D is uncertain. V lost 1 base and J lost 6, with 12 bases in between. Germline V lookup: CDR1 SGHTA, CDR2 FQGNSA. This CDR3 spans 14 amino acids. The CDR3 coding sequence is TGTGCCAGCAGCTTAGGGGGATGGAGCGCTGAAGCTTTCTTT. Translated: CASSLGGWSAEAFF. The variable domain in full, with the rest retrieved from reference TRBV7-2 and TRBJ1-1, is GAGVSQSPSNKVTEKGKDVELRCDPISGHTALYWYRQSLGQGLEFLIYFQGNSAPDKSGLPSDRFSAERTGGSVSTLTIQRTQQEDSAVYLCASSLGGWSAEAFFGQGTRLTVV.

This chain joins TRBV19 and TRBJ1-2; TRBD1 matches at 7 bases. V shed 3 bases, J shed 12 bases, and the junction held 10 bases outside the gene matches. The germline V gene has CDR1 LNHDA and CDR2 SQIVND (reference sequence). The CDR3 is 13 amino acids. The CDR3 loop is CASSIIPGQVHTF. The CDR3 region has the DNA TGTGCCAGTAGTATTATCCCAGGACAGGTCCACACCTTC. The variable domain in full, with the rest retrieved from reference TRBV19 and TRBJ1-2, is DGGITQSPKYLFRKEGQNVTLSCEQNLNHDAMYWYRQDPGQGLRLIYYSQIVNDFQKGDIAEGYSVSREKKESFPLTVTSAQKNPTAFYLCASSIIPGQVHTFGSGTRLTVV.

This clonotype was recorded a few times. The rearrangement joins TRBV12-3 or TRBV12-4 to TRBJ2-5, with 8 bases matching TRBD2. After removal of 6 bases from V and 3 bases from J, the junction contained 3 bases not matched to a gene. The CDR3 contains 13 residues. The CDR3 spells CASSQLAEETQYF. In DNA form, the CDR3 reads TGTGCCAGCAGCCAACTAGCGGAAGAGACCCAGTACTTC.

J is TRBJ2-5 and V is TRBV20-1, with D perhaps matching TRBD2 (6 bases). Germline V CDR1 and CDR2: DFQATT, SNEGSKA (reference sequence). Trimming took 0 bases from V and 5 from J, leaving 10 bases between them. The length of the CDR3 is 13 residues. The CDR3 DNA reads as TGCAGTGCTAGAGACGGGAGAGGGGAGACCCAGTACTTC. It yields the protein CSARDGRGETQYF.

This clonotype has just a few counts. The chain carries TRBV7-9 and TRBJ1-1; possible D gene TRBD1, 6 bases. Trimming cost V 5 bases and J 8 bases, with 12 bases left between them. The CDR3 contains 12 residues. Germline CDR1 SEHNR, CDR2 FQNEAQ (reference sequence). The CDR3, as DNA: TGTGCCAGCAGCGGGGGGGGCAGCGAAGCTTTCTTT. The encoded protein is CASSGGGSEAFF.

This clonotype occurred a few times. The chain combines TRBV12-3 or TRBV12-4 with TRBJ1-1, with a tentative D call TRBD1 (6 bases). The CDR3 loop spans 15 amino acids. V shed 4 bases and J shed 0 bases, with 12 bases lying between them. The CDR3 DNA reads as TGTGCCAGCAGTTCTTGGACAGCTGTGAACACTGAAGCTTTCTTT. Protein sequence: CASSSWTAVNTEAFF.

This sequence joins TRBV5-4 and TRBJ2-1; TRBD2 matches 9 bases. CDR1 and CDR2 (germline): SGHNT, YYREEE (reference sequence). J was trimmed by 2 bases and V by 4 bases; bases with no gene match: 10. The CDR3 is made up of 17 amino acids. The CDR3 DNA reads TGTGCCAGCAGCCTAGGGGCTAGCGGGGCGCCCTACAATGAGCAGTTCTTC. It codes for CASSLGASGAPYNEQFF.

This clonotype was recorded a few times. This sequence joins TRBV27 and TRBJ1-5; a weak D match, TRBD1 (6 bases). The germline CDR1 and CDR2 sequences are MNHEY and SMNVEV (reference sequence). This CDR3 is 16 amino acids long. The V and J ends lost 2 bases and 4 bases respectively, with 15 bases between them. CDR3 sequence reads: CASSLLQGLGNQPQHF. Here the CDR3 DNA reads TGTGCCAGCAGTTTACTCCAGGGGCTAGGAAATCAGCCCCAGCATTTT.

DNA for the CDR3: TGTGCCAGCAGTGATGGTAGCGGGAGGGCCGTCGAGCAGTACGTC. Its protein product is CASSDGSGRAVEQYV. This chain links TRBV6-6 with TRBJ2-7, with 11 nucleotides matching TRBD2. This CDR3 region has 15 residues. The germline V gene has CDR1 MNHNY and CDR2 SVGAGI (reference sequence). V lost 5 bases and J lost 6; bases outside the gene matches: 9.

V usage is TRBV28 and J usage is TRBJ2-2; no definite D call. The CDR3 length is 14 residues. V lost 7 bases and J 4 bases, leaving 13 bases between the germline ends. Per germline, CDR1 MDHEN and CDR2 SYDVKM. CDR3 nucleotide sequence: TGTGCCAGCACCCCCCCCCTGGTCACCGGGGAGCTGTTTTTT. Translating gives CASTPPLVTGELFF.

This clonotype turned up a few times. The gene calls are TRBV7-2 and TRBJ1-2; D not certain. CDR1 and CDR2 (germline): SGHTA, FQGNSA. This CDR3 contains 13 residues. Trimming stripped 5 bases from V and 6 bases from J, with 13 bases between. The CDR3 sequence is CASSSWVWDGYTF. Written as DNA, the CDR3 is TGTGCCAGCAGCAGTTGGGTCTGGGATGGCTACACCTTC. Full variable domain (remainder filled in from reference TRBV7-2 and TRBJ1-2): GAGVSQSPSNKVTEKGKDVELRCDPISGHTALYWYRQSLGQGLEFLIYFQGNSAPDKSGLPSDRFSAERTGGSVSTLTIQRTQQEDSAVYLCASSSWVWDGYTFGSGTRLTVV.

This chain uses TRBV7-3 with TRBJ2-1; 8 positions match TRBD2. The V and J ends lost 1 base and 7 bases, in that order; junction bases with no gene match: 6. The CDR3 has 15 amino acids. Germline assignment: CDR1 SGHTA and CDR2 FQGTGA. This chain's CDR3 is CASSLMVAGPNEQFF. The CDR3 DNA is TGTGCCAGCAGCTTAATGGTAGCGGGGCCGAATGAGCAGTTCTTC. Full variable domain (outside the CDR3, taken from reference TRBV7-3 and TRBJ2-1): GAGVSQTPSNKVTEKGKYVELRCDPISGHTALYWYRQSLGQGPEFLIYFQGTGAADDSGLPNDRFFAVRPEGSVSTLKIQRTERGDSAVYLCASSLMVAGPNEQFFGPGTRLTVL.

This chain links TRBV2 with TRBJ2-3; the D gene is possibly TRBD2 (5 bases). V was cut by 8 bases and J by 1 base, with 19 bases left in between. This CDR3 has 16 amino acids. Germline V gene sequence: CDR1 SNHLY, CDR2 FYNNEI. DNA for the CDR3: TGTGCCAGCTCCTCTCCGAGGGATGAAGGCACAGATACGCAGTATTTT. It specifies CASSSPRDEGTDTQYF.

V gene TRBV27 combines with J gene TRBJ1-5; 9 bases match TRBD1. This CDR3 spans 16 amino acids. Germline V gene data show CDR1 as MNHEY and CDR2 as SMNVEV (reference sequence). J was trimmed by 2 bases and V by 5 bases; bases with no gene match: 7. The CDR3 bases are TGTGCCAGCAGTGAACACAGGGGGCCTGGCAATCAGCCCCAGCATTTT. Translation: CASSEHRGPGNQPQHF.

The V call is TRBV7-2, the J call TRBJ2-3, with D perhaps TRBD1 or TRBD2 (7 bases each). This CDR3 contains 17 residues. Trimming pared 6 bases from V and 5 bases from J, leaving 24 bases between. The germline V gene has CDR1 SGHTA and CDR2 FQGNSA. The CDR3 sequence: CASSPGGSGTLIDTQYF. CDR3 DNA sequence: TGTGCCAGCAGTCCAGGGGGGAGCGGGACCTTAATAGATACGCAGTATTTT.